This T cell receptor beta chain stems from a study of OX40 agonist ivuxolimab in advanced cancers. Generated by immunoSEQ multiplex PCR, the TCRdb table keeps only in-frame clones and is missing some. The table shows 80,000 to 95,000 clones, with 92% occurring only once. The receptor was isolated from an adult with an advanced solid tumor such as melanoma, head and neck, liver or kidney cancer. Sequencing was performed on CD4+ or CD8+ T cells sorted from blood, taken in a trial of the OX40 agonist ivuxolimab.

The CDR3 DNA follows: TGTGCCAGTGGCGACAGGGCTTCCAATCAGCCCCAGCATTTT. This gives the protein CASGDRASNQPQHF. The rearrangement links TRBV19 to TRBJ1-5; 7 bases match TRBD1. CDR1 is LNHDA, CDR2 SQIVND, per germline (reference sequence). V lost 8 bases and J lost 3; bases outside the gene matches: 7. The CDR3 spans 14 residues.